Reported below is one T cell receptor (beta chain). This clone was counted a single time. Its antigen is unknown. No much larger clone exists at a distance of one base, and base qualities are not known. At the DNA level, this CDR3 is encoded by other sequences in the same sample as well. This specimen belongs to a study of cytomegalovirus exposure and HLA in healthy donors (dated by TCRdb to 2016 to 2017). Background on the whole study: According to an earlier analysis of a few hundred of the donors, some 180 million T cells yielded 90 million to 140 million unique TCR beta sequences and about 300 Gb of sequence data. Roughly 300 gigabases of sequencing data and 70 million to 95 million unique TCR sequences made up an early release that covered some 640 HLA-typed donors. The genetic ancestry cluster associated with self-reported Caucasian donors included over 80% of the roughly 400 genotyped donors. The study aimed to test whether cataloging public T cell receptors could reveal signatures of past pathogen exposure. Using immunosequencing, the study profiled T cell repertoires from around 670 subjects and related those repertoires to cytomegalovirus serostatus. A separate validation cohort of some 130 different subjects was used in addition to the 666-subject first cohort. High-throughput TCR immunosequencing, statistical association of individual TCRs with disease status, and machine learning were combined to predict cytomegalovirus infection status. In a later analysis, previously published TCR beta repertoires from some 640 donors were re-analyzed and high-resolution HLA genotyping was added so that TCR occurrence patterns could be studied. Rather than using new phenotypic data, the later analysis identified candidate immune exposures from TCR beta sequences and from how often those sequences occurred across donors. An earlier analysis of 500 to 650 of the donors applied high-throughput TCR beta sequencing to assess whether each TCR beta V gene segment acted as functional or pseudogenic. Donor age, sex, ethnicity and CMV serostatus were collected together with the repertoire data. A later genetic analysis took genome-wide SNP genotypes for about 55% of the 666 donors and used that subset as a discovery cohort. Every discovery cohort repertoire had been produced on one sequencing platform. HLA typing covered class I and class II loci at four-digit resolution. The number of typed donors differed by locus: about 620-640 for A, B, C, DRB1 and DQB1; some 540 for DQA1; approximately 600 for DPA1; and approximately 450 for DPB1. Several DR-DQ haplotypes were handled as single units for association and clustering because linkage in the cohort was strong. Among under 450 genotyped donors of the cohort, an average of around 240,000 unique TCR beta nucleotide sequences were sequenced per donor, roughly a sixth of them non-productive. General findings and caveats noted by the study authors: According to a later analysis, parvovirus B19, influenza, CMV and Epstein-Barr virus appeared linked to several top co-occurrence clusters. The study gave a list of 150 to 200 TCR beta chains associated with cytomegalovirus. Immune exposure information for the cohort was limited to CMV serostatus. The authors suggested that the approach could potentially be extended to other disease states and immunological phenotypes. A group of highly shared sequence variants was considered likely to be a technical artifact of the sequencing pipeline. Most CMV-associated TCR beta chains appeared to be HLA-restricted in a later analysis, and the HLA associations seemed to be driven largely by CMV exposure. Most TCR sequences were seen in very few donors, while some public TCRs were found in many individuals. A later genetic analysis reported fewer N-insertions in productive TCRs among donors in an Asian-associated ancestry cluster than the approximately 700-donor mean. The cohort was sequenced for TCR beta chains only, and without alpha or paired-chain data the features that could be detected were limited. Compared with equally common non-associated chains, HLA-associated TCR beta chains in a later analysis were more clonally expanded and had lower generation probabilities. A further reported finding was that TCR beta sequences accurately predicted the HLA-A and HLA-B alleles for most subjects in the first cohort. A later analysis found that TCR association rates varied across HLA loci, with DRB1 alleles showing the most associated TCRs and HLA-C alleles the fewest. Linkage disequilibrium might explain the correlated functional status among segregating V segments, but an unknown experimental factor could not be ruled out. Because the 87-base-pair reads could not distinguish some IMGT-functional V segments, including TRBV6-2 and TRBV6-3, those segments were excluded. Because some donors lacked HLA typing at each locus, the association tests relied only on the typed subset. Broadly in line with IMGT annotations, most TCR beta V segments showed up in productive rearrangements about 87% or about 30% of the time in an earlier analysis of about 500 of the donors. Strong co-occurrence of HLA alleles, especially DR and DQ, made assigning TCR associations to individual alleles difficult. At a false discovery rate of 0.05, a later analysis linked approximately 18,000 TCR beta sequences to specific HLA alleles. In vitro tests confirmed that a few of the cytomegalovirus-associated TCR beta chains recognize cytomegalovirus antigens. The classifier was reported to diagnose cytomegalovirus status with high specificity and sensitivity in both the original cohort and the validation cohort. Roughly uniform sequencing depth across donors was assumed in presence/absence analyses, although this assumption may not hold. Because counts were too low, seventeen rarely observed V segments, including chromosome 9 orphons, were left out of the earlier analysis of several hundred of the donors. In a later genetic analysis, a missense DCLRE1C variant was associated with V-gene and J-gene trimming of TCR beta chains, and the association was replicated in an independent cohort.

Preparation of the library involved the immunoSEQ multiplex PCR assay. A mixture of 60 forward primers for TCR Vbeta segments and 13 reverse primers for TCR Jbeta segments was used in the multiplex PCR. The CDR3 region of rearranged TCR beta genes was amplified from genomic DNA with a multiplex PCR assay. On the Illumina HiSeq System, the amplified TCR beta libraries were sequenced as 87-base-pair reads. Processing in the source paper ran as follows. A later analysis counted tens of millions of unique TCR beta chains across the 670 or so repertoires, and 9 million to 14 million of these chains were shared by at least two donors. Raw reads were error-corrected and collapsed into unique sequences with a nearest-neighbor algorithm that merged closely related sequences to remove PCR and sequencing errors. Alignment of CDR3 sequences to IMGT reference sequences was used to assign V, D and J gene segments. For a sequence to be retained, a match of at least six nucleotides was required to both a V gene segment and a J gene segment. A rearrangement was called productive if the CDR3 had no stop codons and remained in frame with V and J, and every other rearrangement was called non-productive. CDR3 was defined according to IMGT convention as the region running from the second conserved V-encoded cysteine to the conserved J-encoded phenylalanine. The earlier analysis of around 640 of the donors excluded sequences that lacked an unambiguous match to a single V gene segment. In an earlier analysis of 450 to 750 of the donors, a V segment was called functional when productive rearrangements were above 56.7%, and segregating when the standard deviation between donors exceeded 5%. A statistical classification framework was built for diagnosing cytomegalovirus status from the catalog of TCR beta chain sequences. A later analysis assigned V and J genes by comparing TCR nucleotide sequences with IMGT/GENE-DB human TR gene sequences. Using the TCRdist pipeline, a later analysis assigned CDR3 sequences along with most-parsimonious VDJ recombination scenarios. In a later analysis, each TCR beta chain was defined by its CDR3 amino acid sequence together with its V-gene family, and reads lacking a unique V-gene family were excluded. In a later analysis, 450 to 600 highly shared, low-generation-probability nucleotide sequences were removed to address suspected cross-contamination and a sequencing artifact. In a later analysis, a clonal expansion index for each public chain was calculated from normalized within-repertoire ranks of inferred template counts. In a later analysis, generation probabilities were computed using a VDJ recombination model fitted to out-of-frame rearrangements, and the results were checked against IGoR. Hypergeometric tests were used in a later analysis to score TCR-TCR, TCR-HLA and TCR-CMV co-occurrence, with a repertoire-size bias correction applied to the TCR pairs. To estimate false discovery rates, a later analysis permuted the HLA or CMV assignments 20 times. A later analysis grouped co-occurring TCRs with DBSCAN, adding TCRdist sequence similarity when clustering within HLA-allele-positive subsets. For co-occurrence clustering, repertoires with fewer than 30,000 or more than 120,000 public chains were excluded, along with five or six repertoires with anomalous nucleotide sharing. The table comes from immuneACCESS by way of TCRdb, which keeps in-frame sequences with V and J called. Part of the clones is missing from these tables; in studies checked, under half for an unresolved V gene and the rest for unknown reasons. V and J calls and clone size come straight from that table; D and trimming were deduced from the DNA. A total of about 170,000 clones appear in this sample, 70% to 90% of them only once. Clones ranked in the top ten supply around 2.5% of the sample.

The germline V gene gives CDR1 as SGHTA and CDR2 as FQGNSA. From the cysteine up to the phenylalanine, the CDR3 has a length of 14 residues. Of all the DNA, just the CDR3 is kept, 42 bases in frame from base 1. Relative to germline, V is missing 4 bases and J is missing 3 bases, with 1 base of the junction outside any gene match. In total, over 600 healthy bone marrow donors made up the cohort. At the time of sampling, every cohort member was nominally healthy, though immune exposures that went unrecorded were likely present. The donor tested CMV seropositive and was one of the 289 seropositive cohort members. Each donor provided a peripheral blood sample, and peripheral blood mononuclear cells were used for TCR beta sequencing. Genomic DNA extraction from the blood cell samples was performed with the Qiagen DNeasy Blood Extraction Kit.

The chain employs TRBV7-2 and TRBJ2-3; 10 nucleotides in the junction match TRBD2. Sequenced material: PBMCs. This receptor was obtained from a man aged 30 to 45 in good health and CMV-seropositive. CDR3 reads: CASSSGLATDTQYF. The sequenced DNA: TGTGCCAGCAGCTCGGGACTAGCGACAGATACGCAGTATTTT.